A single TCR beta chain is shown here with its context. As processed by the authors: Reference gene primer amplification gave nucleated cell count estimates. TCRdb's copy holds only in-frame clones and misses some; the assay was immunoSEQ multiplex PCR. The V and J calls and clone size are taken from that table; D and trimming were inferred from the DNA. The table records approximately 200,000 clones, nearly 90% of them present only once. Recruits, aged about 18 to 90 years, lived in 24 US areas. CDR3 length: 14 residues. CDR1 is SNHLY, CDR2 FYNNEI, per germline. With 7 bases removed from V and 1 base from J, the gap between germline ends came to 10 bases. This sample stems from a study of blood T cell repertoires in COVID-19.

Input material: PBMCs or T cells enriched from blood (not recorded which). The TCR sequence derives from a man between 25 and 39 years old who had recovered from COVID-19. This sequence joins TRBV2 and TRBJ2-2; D call uncertain. DNA of the CDR3: TGTGCCAGCAACACTAACCAGAACACCGGGGAGCTGTTTTTT. This sequence encodes CASNTNQNTGELFF.